Each of the 13 T cell receptor beta chains below was sequenced from the same sample in a study of Ad26.COV2.S vaccination and SARS-CoV-2 variants. The treatment: around 19 received Ad26.COV2.S at low or high dose, single or two shots; roughly five received placebo; per-sample allocation not given. Sample collection was performed on day 63 after the first vaccine or placebo injection. Sequenced by immunoSEQ multiplex PCR; TCRdb stores in-frame clones only, minus some. The data show 500,000 or so clones, roughly nine tenths seen once. The sequences come from peripheral blood, collected in a trial of Ad26.COV2.S vaccine versus placebo. These receptor sequences come from a person aged 18 to 65 who received the Ad26.COV2.S COVID-19 vaccine or a placebo.

The rearrangement links TRBV5-1 to TRBJ1-4; maybe TRBD1 (5 bases). The CDR3 totals 15 residues. The ends were cut back, 4 bases at V and 7 bases at J, with 17 bases in the middle. Looked up from germline, CDR1 is SGHRS and CDR2 is YFSETQ. CDR3 nucleotides: TGCGCCAGCAGCCCAACGCCGGGGGAGAGTGAAAAACTGTTTTTT. Translation gives CASSPTPGESEKLFF.

V and J are TRBV11-3 and TRBJ1-6, with D perhaps TRBD1 (5 bases). This CDR3 has 17 residues. V shed 5 bases and J shed 7 bases, with 21 bases lying between them. Per the germline V gene, CDR1 is SGHNT and CDR2 is YENEEA. CDR3: CASSLPVGAWGNSPLHF. CDR3 nucleotides: TGTGCCAGCAGCCTACCTGTTGGGGCTTGGGGAAATTCACCCCTCCACTTT.

The V and J genes are TRBV10-3 and TRBJ1-6; the D is unclear. V shed 0 bases and J shed 0 bases, with 6 bases lying between them. The CDR3 length is 16 residues. Per the germline V gene, CDR1 is ENHRY and CDR2 is SYGVKD. Written as DNA, the CDR3 is TGTGCCATCAGTGAGTCGAAAAGCTCCTATAATTCACCCCTCCACTTT. This codes for CAISESKSSYNSPLHF.

This rearrangement joins TRBV5-1 to TRBJ2-1; maybe TRBD2 (5 bases). CDR3 length equals 14 residues. Germline lookup yields CDR1 SGHRS and CDR2 YFSETQ. V was cut by 4 bases and J by 5 bases, with 13 bases left in between. This chain's CDR3 is CASSPGFRDNEQFF. DNA for the CDR3: TGCGCCAGCAGCCCGGGATTCCGCGACAATGAGCAGTTCTTC.

The chain employs TRBV7-2 and TRBJ1-2; 7 bases match TRBD1. Unmatched junction bases numbered 4, after V lost 2 bases and J lost 4 bases. The germline V gene encodes CDR1 SGHTA and CDR2 FQGNSA. CDR3 size: 14 residues. As DNA, the CDR3 is TGTGCCAGCAGCTTAACCACAGGGGTCTATGGCTACACCTTC. Translation gives CASSLTTGVYGYTF.

This chain uses TRBV2 with TRBJ1-4; maybe TRBD1 (5 bases). Germline V lookup: CDR1 SNHLY, CDR2 FYNNEI. This CDR3 is built from 15 residues. Trimming cost V 3 bases and J 8 bases, with 16 bases left between them. CDR3 protein: CASSDQGRAFEKLFF. The CDR3 DNA follows: TGTGCCAGCAGTGACCAGGGCAGGGCGTTCGAAAAACTGTTTTTT.

The genes are TRBV4-3 and TRBJ2-3; 15 bases fit TRBD2. Germline V gene sequence: CDR1 LGHNA, CDR2 YSLEER. This CDR3 is 16 amino acids long. The ends lost 4 bases at V and 6 bases at J; junction bases unmatched: 5. For the CDR3, the DNA is TGCGCCAGCAGCCCCGGACTAGCGGGGGGGCAGGATACGCAGTATTTT. It translates to CASSPGLAGGQDTQYF.

The sample holds one count of this clone. The sample has other DNA sequences that encode this CDR3 too. The gene calls are TRBV5-1 and TRBJ1-6; TRBD1 agrees at 9 bases. V dropped 3 bases and J dropped 7; count of bases not matched to a gene: 2. The CDR3 sequence is 14 residues long. Germline CDR1 is SGHRS and CDR2 is YFSETQ. The CDR3 DNA reads as TGCGCCAGCAGCTCCGGACAGGGGAATTCACCCCTCCACTTT. This translates into CASSSGQGNSPLHF.

The gene calls are TRBV18 and TRBJ1-1, with D possibly TRBD1 on 6 matching bases. CDR1 and CDR2 (germline): KGHSH, LQKENI. V gave up 3 bases and J gave up 4 bases, with 15 bases separating them. This CDR3 has 15 residues. CDR3 DNA: TGTGCCAGCTCACCGACACAGGGCTCTATCACTGAAGCTTTCTTT. Translating it yields CASSPTQGSITEAFF. The full variable domain, completed using reference TRBV18 and TRBJ1-1, is NAGVMQNPRHLVRRRGQEARLRCSPMKGHSHVYWYRQLPEEGLKFMVYLQKENIIDESGMPKERFSAEFPKEGPSILRIQQVVRGDSAAYFCASSPTQGSITEAFFGQGTRLTVV.

The chain uses TRBV27 and TRBJ1-2, with TRBD1 matching 7 bases. The junction had 2 bases not matched to a gene; V was cut back by 4 bases and J by 3 bases. This CDR3 contains 13 residues. The germline gives CDR1 MNHEY, CDR2 SMNVEV (reference sequence). The CDR3 bases are TGTGCCAGCAGTTACAGGGGATACTATGGCTACACCTTC. Translating it yields CASSYRGYYGYTF.

As regards this clone: The sample holds other DNA sequences that translate to the same CDR3. This chain uses TRBV7-3 with TRBJ2-1; 9 bases are a match to TRBD2. V lost 3 bases and J lost 4; bases outside the gene matches: 7. Germline CDR1 SGHTA, CDR2 FQGTGA. There are 16 residues in the CDR3. CDR3 coding DNA: TGTGCCAGCAGCTTGGCCGGGACTAGCAGTTACAATGAGCAGTTCTTC. Translating it yields CASSLAGTSSYNEQFF.

The rearrangement uses TRBV4-3 and TRBJ2-1; the D is unclear. V was trimmed by 1 base and J by 5 bases, leaving 12 bases between them. Germline V gene lookup returns CDR1 LGHNA and CDR2 YSLEER. The CDR3 has 15 amino acids. The CDR3 DNA sequence: TGCGCCAGCAGCCAAGTCTTTGGGCCAGACAATGAGCAGTTCTTC. Translated: CASSQVFGPDNEQFF.

The DNA for the CDR3 is TGTGCCAGCAGTTTAACGGCTAGCGGGGGATACAATGAGCAGTTCTTC. Its translation: CASSLTASGGYNEQFF. V gene TRBV28 combines with J gene TRBJ2-1, with 10 bases that match TRBD2. The CDR3 totals 16 residues. Germline V gives CDR1 MDHEN, CDR2 SYDVKM. V lost 2 bases and J lost 4; bases outside the gene matches: 5.